This T cell receptor beta chain was captured by sequencing in a study of blood T cell repertoires in COVID-19. As for the study in general: The study drew acute and convalescent COVID-19 samples from the United States, Italy and Spain.

Germline V lookup: CDR1 LGHDT, CDR2 YNNKEL (reference sequence). The CDR3 runs 16 residues. The V and J ends lost 0 bases and 10 bases, in that order; junction bases with no gene match: 7. Some clones are missing from TCRdb's copy, which holds only in-frame ones; the method was immunoSEQ multiplex PCR. The sample includes over 350,000 clones, over 75% of them seen just once. Residents of about two dozen US areas, aged about 18 to 95 years, made up the participants. In assigning cohorts, the study relied on participant-reported clinical history. The chain joins TRBV3-1 (or the pseudogene TRBV3-2) to TRBJ1-6; 9 positions agree with TRBD1. Sequenced input: PBMCs or T cells enriched from blood (not recorded which). The TCR comes from a woman aged 30 to 39 with acute COVID-19. CDR3 sequence: CASSQDYWTGESPLHF. DNA of the CDR3: TGTGCCAGCAGCCAAGATTATTGGACAGGGGAATCACCCCTCCACTTT.